The 21 T cell receptor beta chains below all came from one sample that was sequenced in a study of T cells in Graves' hyperthyroidism and ophthalmopathy. Regions amplified from RNA transcripts were the TCR beta CDR3 regions. RT-PCR in the first round (using the HTBI primer set) targeted the TCR CDR3. One entry per CDR3 protein, called by TCRdb with MiXCR from the multiplex PCR reads. The table has about 400,000 distinct CDR3 sequences, about 12% seen once. Sequenced sample: blood. Source of these receptors: a woman aged 18-29 years with Graves' hyperthyroidism.

There are a few counts of this clonotype. The chain employs TRBV6-1 and TRBJ2-1, with TRBD1 matching 9 bases. V was pared by 3 bases and J by 14 bases, with 8 bases of the junction left unmatched. Germline CDR1 and CDR2: MNHNS and SASEGT. The CDR3 consists of 13 residues. The chain's CDR3 is CASSEGDRDLEFF. CDR3 coding DNA: TGTGCCAGCAGTGAGGGGGACAGGGACCTTGAGTTCTTC.

This clonotype was counted at least ten times. The chain links TRBV27 to TRBJ1-2, with 10 bases aligning to TRBD1. Trimming at V came to 4 bases and at J to 6 bases, leaving 11 bases not matched to a gene. This CDR3 is 16 amino acids long. CDR1 is MNHEY and CDR2 is SMNVEV in the germline V gene (reference sequence). CDR3 residues: CASSSYRDRGSHGYTF. Here the CDR3 DNA reads TGTGCCAGCAGTTCATACCGGGACAGGGGATCCCATGGCTACACCTTC.

V is TRBV11-2 and J is TRBJ1-4; weak D call: TRBD1 (5 bases). CDR1 and CDR2 (germline): SGHAT, FQNNGV. V was cut by 5 bases and J by 11 bases, with 12 bases left in between. CDR3 length: 12 amino acids. The CDR3 coding sequence is TGTGCCAGCAGCACCCTGGGGGATAAACTGTTTTTT. Protein sequence: CASSTLGDKLFF. The variable domain in full, with the rest retrieved from reference TRBV11-2 and TRBJ1-4, is EAGVAQSPRYKIIEKRQSVAFWCNPISGHATLYWYQQILGQGPKLLIQFQNNGVVDDSQLPKDRFSAERLKGVDSTLKIQPAKLEDSAVYLCASSTLGDKLFFGSGTQLSVL.

This clonotype was counted ten times or more. This sequence joins TRBV27 and TRBJ1-2; TRBD1 might be the D (5 bases). V gave up 5 bases and J gave up 2 bases, with 12 bases separating them. Germline CDR1 and CDR2: MNHEY and SMNVEV (reference sequence). The CDR3 has 14 amino acids. Here the CDR3 reads CASSPRDFNYGYTF. The CDR3 DNA is TGTGCCAGCAGTCCTAGGGACTTCAACTATGGCTACACCTTC.

Ten or more counts support this clonotype. V usage is TRBV15 and J usage is TRBJ1-2; 7 bases align to TRBD1. With 5 bases clipped from V and 8 bases from J, the junction kept 8 bases outside the gene matches. Germline CDR1 and CDR2: LNHNV and YYDKDF (reference sequence). The length of the CDR3 is 13 residues. In nucleotides, the CDR3 is TGTGCCACCAGCGGAGGGGGCAGCCCCGGCTACACCTTC. Its translation: CATSGGGSPGYTF.

This clonotype appeared many times. The chain couples TRBV7-9 to TRBJ1-2; D is unresolved. V gave up 3 bases and J gave up 8 bases, with 10 bases separating them. There are 12 residues in the CDR3. The germline V gene has CDR1 SEHNR and CDR2 FQNEAQ (reference sequence). The CDR3 region has the DNA TGTGCCAGCAGCTTCGGGCCCGGAGGCTACACCTTC. It is translated as CASSFGPGGYTF.

This clonotype was picked up a small number of times. This chain joins TRBV6-1 and TRBJ2-3; 8 nucleotides line up with TRBD2. CDR1 and CDR2 (germline): MNHNS, SASEGT. V shed 5 bases and J 2 bases; nucleotides not matched to a gene: 3. The CDR3 extends over 14 amino acids. The CDR3 region has the DNA TGTGCCAGCAGTACTAGCGGACACACAGATACGCAGTATTTT. The encoded protein is CASSTSGHTDTQYF.

This clonotype showed up just a few times. The chain combines TRBV20-1 with TRBJ2-1; 8 bases fit TRBD1. V lost 6 bases and J lost 8; bases outside the gene matches: 12. This CDR3 is 14 amino acids long. Germline V CDR1 and CDR2: DFQATT, SNEGSKA (reference sequence). The CDR3 here is CSAADRGVSDEQFF. Here the CDR3 DNA reads TGCAGTGCGGCTGACAGGGGAGTTTCCGATGAGCAGTTCTTC.

Concerning this clonotype itself: The junction departs from the called germline gene at one end, perhaps through a read error. CDR3 coding DNA: TGTGCCAGCAGCTTAGTCGGGGACGGGGCCGACGTCCTGACTTTC. Its protein product is CASSLVGDGADVLTF. V gene TRBV7-9 combines with J gene TRBJ2-6; perhaps D is TRBD1 or TRBD2 (5 bases each). This CDR3 spans 15 amino acids. Germline-derived CDR1 and CDR2 are SEHNR and FQNEAQ (reference sequence). Based on the CDR3 plus reference TRBV7-9 and TRBJ2-6, the full variable domain is DTGVSQNPRHKITKRGQNVTFRCDPISEHNRLYWYRQTLGQGPEFLTYFQNEAQLEKSRLLSDRFSAERPKGSFSTLEIQRTEQGDSAMYLCASSLVGDGADVLTFGAGSRLTVL.

Comment on this clonotype: At one of its ends the junction is not consistent with the germline gene, which may arise from a read error. The CDR3 loop reads CASSGTSKDTQYF. CDR3 nucleotide sequence: TGTGCCAGCAGTGGGACTAGCAAAGATACGCAGTATTTT. This sequence joins TRBV27 and TRBJ2-3; 9 bases line up with TRBD2. CDR1 and CDR2 (germline): MNHEY, SMNVEV (reference sequence). The CDR3 contains 13 residues.

This clonotype was found many times. The rearrangement uses TRBV20-1 and TRBJ1-4, with D tentatively TRBD1 (5 bases). Germline V gene sequence: CDR1 DFQATT, CDR2 SNEGSKA (reference sequence). Deletions cut 6 bases from V and 2 bases from J, with 10 bases between. This CDR3 has 13 amino acids. CDR3 sequence reads: CSARDLTNEKLFF. DNA for the CDR3: TGCAGTGCCAGGGACCTGACTAATGAAAAACTGTTTTTT.

This chain uses TRBV19 with TRBJ1-3; maybe TRBD1 (5 bases). Germline V gives CDR1 LNHDA, CDR2 SQIVND (reference sequence). The CDR3 totals 16 residues. The germline V and J ends were trimmed by 5 bases and 0 bases, with 14 bases remaining between them. The CDR3 region is CASSPGTSSSGNTIYF. The CDR3 region has the DNA TGTGCCAGTAGTCCTGGGACCTCAAGCTCTGGAAACACCATATATTTT. Looking up the rest from reference TRBV19 and TRBJ1-3 gives the full variable domain: DGGITQSPKYLFRKEGQNVTLSCEQNLNHDAMYWYRQDPGQGLRLIYYSQIVNDFQKGDIAEGYSVSREKKESFPLTVTSAQKNPTAFYLCASSPGTSSSGNTIYFGEGSWLTVV.

Regarding this clonotype: One end of the junction fails to match germline, which may point to a read error. The chain uses TRBV11-3 and TRBJ2-3; 11 nucleotides align to TRBD2. The CDR3 spans 16 residues. CDR1 is SGHNT and CDR2 is YENEEA in the germline V gene. DNA for the CDR3: TGTGTCAGCAGCTTAGGGACTAGCGGTCCCACAGATACGCAGTATTTT. It codes for CVSSLGTSGPTDTQYF.

The chain has TRBV19 and TRBJ2-1, with TRBD2 matching over 12 bases. The CDR3 is 14 amino acids. The V gene end was trimmed by 1 base and the J gene end by 10 bases; junction bases not matched to a gene: 2. Germline CDR1 is LNHDA and CDR2 is SQIVND (reference sequence). CDR3 in amino acids: CASSIGLAGAEQFF. The CDR3 region has the DNA TGTGCCAGTAGTATAGGACTAGCGGGGGCCGAGCAGTTCTTC.

This clonotype was picked up many times. The chain joins TRBV20-1 to TRBJ1-6, with unresolved D. With 2 bases removed from V and 12 bases from J, the gap between germline ends came to 23 bases. Germline V CDR1 and CDR2: DFQATT, SNEGSKA (reference sequence). The length of the CDR3 is 16 residues. CDR3 in DNA: TGCAGTGCTAGAACTTTCGGTGCAGCCCTCAGGCAACCCCTCCACTTT. Protein: CSARTFGAALRQPLHF.

This clonotype was observed many times. The chain couples TRBV13 to TRBJ1-2, with D tentatively TRBD1 (5 bases). CDR1 and CDR2 (germline): PRHDT, FYEKMQ (reference sequence). Trimming shortened V by 4 bases and J by 3 bases, and 24 bases separated the two germline ends. The CDR3 extends over 18 amino acids. The CDR3 nucleotides are TGTGCCAGCAGCTCCTGGGGACGGAGACGCGATTTGCACTATGGCTACACCTTC. It codes for CASSSWGRRRDLHYGYTF.

The chain employs TRBV2 and TRBJ2-2; TRBD2 aligns across 7 bases. The junction had 8 bases not matched to a gene; V was cut back by 6 bases and J by 7 bases. Germline lookup yields CDR1 SNHLY and CDR2 FYNNEI. The CDR3 is 14 residues long. This CDR3 reads CASRLAGVVGELFF. CDR3 coding DNA: TGTGCCAGCAGACTCGCGGGAGTTGTCGGGGAGCTGTTTTTT. Using reference TRBV2 and TRBJ2-2 for the parts outside the CDR3, the full variable domain is EPEVTQTPSHQVTQMGQEVILRCVPISNHLYFYWYRQILGQKVEFLVSFYNNEISEKSEIFDDQFSVERPDGSNFTLKIRSTKLEDSAMYFCASRLAGVVGELFFGEGSRLTVL.

There are a few counts of this clonotype. This chain connects TRBV9 to TRBJ2-1; D uncertain. The CDR3 has 13 residues. Germline lookup yields CDR1 SGDLS and CDR2 YYNGEE. Trimming cost V 3 bases and J 6 bases, with 10 bases left between them. CDR3 bases: TGTGCCAGCAGCGACCCCTGGGGCAATGAGCAGTTCTTC. It translates to CASSDPWGNEQFF.

On this clonotype itself: A junction boundary mismatches the germline segment, possibly from a read error. The J gene is TRBJ2-7, the V gene TRBV9; 9 bases match TRBD2. Germline loops: CDR1 SGDLS, CDR2 YYNGEE. The CDR3 length is 15 residues. CDR3 loop: CAGSVVASGIYEQYF. CDR3 coding DNA: TGTGCCGGCAGCGTAGTGGCTAGCGGGATCTACGAGCAGTACTTC. Drawing the rest from reference TRBV9 and TRBJ2-7, the complete variable domain is DSGVTQTPKHLITATGQRVTLRCSPRSGDLSVYWYQQSLDQGLQFLIQYYNGEERAKGNILERFSAQQFPDLHSELNLSSLELGDSALYFCAGSVVASGIYEQYFGPGTRLTVT.

Many counts were recorded for this clonotype. This chain connects TRBV6-2 or TRBV6-3 to TRBJ1-3, with a tentative D call TRBD1 (5 bases). Germline values: CDR1 MNHEY, CDR2 SVGEGT. Trimming took off 2 bases at V and 4 bases at J, with 9 bases between the two ends. The CDR3 has 14 residues. The DNA of the CDR3 is TGTGCCAGCAGTTACGGAGGGGTCGGAAACACCATATATTTT. Its translation: CASSYGGVGNTIYF.

This clonotype has at least ten counts. V and J are TRBV6-5 and TRBJ1-1, with D perhaps matching TRBD1 (5 bases). The CDR3 length is 14 residues. Germline loops: CDR1 MNHEY, CDR2 SVGAGI. Trimming pared 2 bases from V and 5 bases from J, leaving 12 bases between. The CDR3 coding sequence is TGTGCCAGCAGTTACGATGGGGCTAGGACTGAAGCTTTCTTT. Its translation is CASSYDGARTEAFF.